This is a list of T cell receptor beta chains from one sample in a study of cytomegalovirus exposure and HLA in healthy donors. Produced via immunoSEQ multiplex PCR; TCRdb's table is partial and in-frame only. This sample contains roughly 200,000 clones. The sample taken for sequencing was PBMCs. The receptors stem from a man aged 25 to 45 in good health and CMV-seronegative. Both conserved end residues are part of each CDR3. The D gene is left open where the match is weak.

TRBV4-3	TRBD2	TRBJ2-1	CASSQDRTSGSLSGNEQFF	TGCGCCAGCAGCCAAGATCGAACTAGCGGGTCCCTAAGTGGCAATGAGCAGTTCTTC
TRBV27	.	TRBJ2-1	CASSRDIIDEQFF	TGTGCCAGCAGCCGGGACATCATCGATGAGCAGTTCTTC
TRBV6-1	.	TRBJ1-2	CASSPLAGANGYTF	TGTGCCAGCAGTCCGCTGGCGGGGGCGAATGGCTACACCTTC
TRBV6-6	TRBD1	TRBJ1-2	CASSHQTGWTASYTF	TGTGCCAGCAGTCACCAGACAGGGTGGACGGCGAGCTACACCTTC
TRBV6-1	TRBD1	TRBJ1-5	CASRQTGDLNQPQHF	TGTGCCAGCAGGCAGACAGGGGATTTGAATCAGCCCCAGCATTTT
TRBV19	.	TRBJ2-1	CASSRPSQSLDEQFF	TGTGCCAGTAGTAGGCCTAGCCAATCCCTAGATGAGCAGTTCTTC
TRBV7-2	TRBD2	TRBJ2-3	CASSLGLAGSDTQYF	TGTGCCAGCAGCTTAGGACTAGCGGGGTCAGATACGCAGTATTTT
TRBV5-4	TRBD1	TRBJ1-1	CASSFKDRGHTEAFF	TGTGCCAGCAGCTTCAAAGACAGGGGGCACACTGAAGCTTTCTTT
TRBV19	TRBD2	TRBJ2-2	CASSRVGTIYTGELFF	TGTGCCAGTAGTAGGGTTGGGACTATATACACCGGGGAGCTGTTTTTT
TRBV7-9	TRBD1	TRBJ2-1	CASSLGQGEYNEQFF	TGTGCCAGCAGCTTAGGGCAGGGGGAATACAATGAGCAGTTCTTC
TRBV7-2	.	TRBJ2-2	CASSLDPAAGELFF	TGTGCCAGCAGCTTAGATCCCGCAGCCGGGGAGCTGTTTTTT
TRBV19	.	TRBJ1-5	CASSVEAARYSNQPQHF	TGTGCCAGTAGTGTAGAGGCCGCCAGATATAGCAATCAGCCCCAGCATTTT
TRBV7-3	TRBD2	TRBJ2-1	CASSESGSPSYNEQFF	TGTGCCAGCAGCGAGAGCGGGAGCCCCTCCTACAATGAGCAGTTCTTC
TRBV5-3	.	TRBJ1-4	CARRSVEGEEKLFF	TGTGCCAGAAGATCAGTAGAGGGCGAGGAAAAACTGTTTTTT
TRBV18	TRBD2	TRBJ2-1	CASSPPGLAGVSEQFF	TGTGCCAGCTCACCACCGGGACTAGCGGGAGTTTCAGAGCAGTTCTTC
TRBV12-5	.	TRBJ2-5	CAPCTLSGETQYF	TGTGCTCCGTGTACGCTGTCGGGAGAGACCCAGTACTTC
TRBV15	.	TRBJ2-6	CATSYRAPGANVLTF	TGTGCCACCAGTTACAGGGCTCCTGGGGCCAACGTCCTGACTTTC
TRBV18	.	TRBJ1-2	CASSPPADMDGYTF	TGTGCCAGCTCACCTCCTGCAGATATGGATGGCTACACCTTC